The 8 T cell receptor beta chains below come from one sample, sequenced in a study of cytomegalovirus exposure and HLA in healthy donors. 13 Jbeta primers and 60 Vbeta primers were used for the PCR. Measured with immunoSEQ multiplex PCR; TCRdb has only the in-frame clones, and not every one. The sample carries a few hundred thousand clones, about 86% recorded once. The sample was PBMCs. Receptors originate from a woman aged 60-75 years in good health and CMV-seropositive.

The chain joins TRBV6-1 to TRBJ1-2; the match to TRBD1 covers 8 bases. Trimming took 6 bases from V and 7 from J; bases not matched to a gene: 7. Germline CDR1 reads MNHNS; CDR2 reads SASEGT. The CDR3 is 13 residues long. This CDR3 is CASRTGADSGYTF. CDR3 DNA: TGTGCCAGCAGGACAGGGGCAGACTCTGGCTACACCTTC.

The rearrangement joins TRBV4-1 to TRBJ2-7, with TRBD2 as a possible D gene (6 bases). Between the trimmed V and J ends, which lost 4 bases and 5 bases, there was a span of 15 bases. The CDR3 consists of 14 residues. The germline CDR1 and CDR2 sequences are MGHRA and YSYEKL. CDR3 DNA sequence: TGCGCCAGCAGCCGCAGGGTCGGGAGCCACGAGCAGTACTTC. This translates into CASSRRVGSHEQYF.

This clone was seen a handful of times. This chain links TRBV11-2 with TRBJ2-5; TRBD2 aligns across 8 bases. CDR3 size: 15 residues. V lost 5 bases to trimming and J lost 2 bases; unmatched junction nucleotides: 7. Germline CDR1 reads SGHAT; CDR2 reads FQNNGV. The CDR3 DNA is TGTGCCAGCAGCCCCCCGGGAGGGTTTCAAGAGACCCAGTACTTC. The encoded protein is CASSPPGGFQETQYF. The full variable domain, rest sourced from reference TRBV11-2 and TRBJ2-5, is EAGVAQSPRYKIIEKRQSVAFWCNPISGHATLYWYQQILGQGPKLLIQFQNNGVVDDSQLPKDRFSAERLKGVDSTLKIQPAKLEDSAVYLCASSPPGGFQETQYFGPGTRLLVL.

The CDR3 sequence: CASSYTGEQYF. CDR3 DNA: TGTGCCAGCAGTTATACCGGCGAGCAGTACTTC. The chain joins TRBV6-5 to TRBJ2-7; no clear D. This CDR3 is built from 11 residues. V was pared by 3 bases and J by 6 bases, with 6 bases between. Germline CDR1 MNHEY, CDR2 SVGAGI.

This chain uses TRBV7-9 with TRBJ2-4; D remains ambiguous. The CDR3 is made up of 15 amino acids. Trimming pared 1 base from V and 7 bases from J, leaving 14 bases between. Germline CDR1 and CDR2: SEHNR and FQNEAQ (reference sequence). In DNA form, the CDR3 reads TGTGCCAGCAGCTTAGAAGCTGCTCGCGTTAACATTCAGTACTTC. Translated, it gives CASSLEAARVNIQYF.

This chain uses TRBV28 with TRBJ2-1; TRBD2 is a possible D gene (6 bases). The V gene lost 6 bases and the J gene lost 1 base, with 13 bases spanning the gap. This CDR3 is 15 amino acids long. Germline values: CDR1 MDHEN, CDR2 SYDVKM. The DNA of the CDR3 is TGTGCCAGCAGACCATCTGGGGGGTCCTACAATGAGCAGTTCTTC. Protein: CASRPSGGSYNEQFF.

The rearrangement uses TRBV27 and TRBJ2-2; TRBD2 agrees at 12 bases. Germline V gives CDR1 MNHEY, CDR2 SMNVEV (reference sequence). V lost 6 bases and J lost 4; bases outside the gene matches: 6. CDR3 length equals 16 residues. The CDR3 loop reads CASRRWTSGTTGELFF. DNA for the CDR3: TGTGCCAGCAGACGGTGGACTAGCGGGACCACCGGGGAGCTGTTTTTT.

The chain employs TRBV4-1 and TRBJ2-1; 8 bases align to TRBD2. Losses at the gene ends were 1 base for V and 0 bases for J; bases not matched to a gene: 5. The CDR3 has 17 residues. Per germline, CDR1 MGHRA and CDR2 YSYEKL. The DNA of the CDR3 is TGCGCCAGCAGCCAAGGGGCTAGCGGGTACTCCTACAATGAGCAGTTCTTC. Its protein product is CASSQGASGYSYNEQFF.